One and the same sample provided the 17 T cell receptor beta chains below, sequenced in a study of persistence of HIV-infected CD4 T cells. The libraries were made with immunoSEQ version 4 in survey mode. Sequencing was performed with immunoSEQ multiplex PCR; in TCRdb, only in-frame clones are kept and a portion is missing. This table has 40,000 or so clones, roughly nine tenths appearing once. Nonspecific anti-CD3/anti-CD28 bead stimulation represents the broad CD4+ T cell repertoire. CD4+ T cells upregulating both CD40 ligand and CD69 were sorted as responding cells. Their antigen targets remain unknown. This specimen was CD4+ T cells sorted from PBMCs after roughly 18-hour stimulation, taken from a patient who received antiretroviral therapy. The receptors here all came from an adult man with HIV who was CMV-seropositive.

The J gene is TRBJ1-4, the V gene TRBV2; D remains unclear. Germline V CDR1 and CDR2: SNHLY, FYNNEI. The CDR3 contains 13 residues. V was cut by 4 bases and J by 5 bases, with 8 bases left in between. The chain's CDR3 is CASSGTENEKLFF. The CDR3 DNA reads as TGTGCCAGCAGTGGGACGGAGAATGAAAAACTGTTTTTT.

The chain couples TRBV5-1 to TRBJ2-2; 7 bases align to TRBD2. V shed 5 bases and J 4 bases; nucleotides not matched to a gene: 8. Germline assignment: CDR1 SGHRS and CDR2 YFSETQ. This CDR3 region has 15 residues. The CDR3 DNA sequence: TGCGCCAGCAGAACCGGGACGGGGGGCACCGGGGAGCTGTTTTTT. This gives the protein CASRTGTGGTGELFF.

The chain couples TRBV28 to TRBJ2-7, with D uncertain. The CDR3 contains 11 residues. Germline V gives CDR1 MDHEN, CDR2 SYDVKM. V lost 3 bases, J lost 2 bases, and 2 bases lay in between. Written as DNA, the CDR3 is TGTGCCAGCAGTTTGGCCTACGAGCAGTACTTC. Protein product: CASSLAYEQYF.

The chain employs TRBV5-1 and TRBJ1-2; the D is unclear. V was pared by 1 base and J by 5 bases, with 15 bases between. This CDR3 comprises 15 residues. Looked up from germline, CDR1 is SGHRS and CDR2 is YFSETQ. DNA of the CDR3: TGCGCCAGCAGCTTGACAGACATCGAAACGTATGGCTACACCTTC. Protein sequence: CASSLTDIETYGYTF.

V usage is TRBV6-5 and J usage is TRBJ1-2; D is uncertain. Per germline, CDR1 MNHEY and CDR2 SVGAGI. The CDR3 consists of 15 residues. The ends were cut back, 7 bases at V and 1 base at J, with 16 bases in the middle. CDR3 region: CASTTLLGVNYGYTF. The CDR3 DNA reads TGTGCCAGCACCACTTTATTGGGAGTTAACTATGGCTACACCTTC.

The chain has TRBV19 and TRBJ1-3; unclear D gene. The CDR3 totals 15 residues. With 6 bases removed from V and 3 bases from J, the gap between germline ends came to 15 bases. Germline-derived CDR1 and CDR2 are LNHDA and SQIVND (reference sequence). This CDR3 reads CASRTPGVRGNTIYF. CDR3 in DNA: TGTGCCAGTAGAACCCCAGGCGTTCGTGGAAACACCATATATTTT. Full variable domain (remainder filled in from reference TRBV19 and TRBJ1-3): DGGITQSPKYLFRKEGQNVTLSCEQNLNHDAMYWYRQDPGQGLRLIYYSQIVNDFQKGDIAEGYSVSREKKESFPLTVTSAQKNPTAFYLCASRTPGVRGNTIYFGEGSWLTVV.

The chain links TRBV28 to TRBJ1-2, with 8 bases that match TRBD1. V dropped 4 bases and J dropped 3; count of bases not matched to a gene: 10. Germline V CDR1 and CDR2: MDHEN, SYDVKM. This CDR3 contains 16 residues. CDR3 protein: CASSSFLDRAHYGYTF. DNA of the CDR3: TGTGCCAGCAGTTCATTTTTGGACAGGGCCCACTATGGCTACACCTTC.

The chain links TRBV20-1 to TRBJ2-1, with no clear D. The length of the CDR3 is 10 residues. Germline V gene data show CDR1 as DFQATT and CDR2 as SNEGSKA (reference sequence). V lost 5 bases and J 3 bases, leaving 2 bases between the germline ends. The CDR3 DNA reads as TGCAGTGCTCACTACAATGAGCAGTTCTTC. Protein sequence: CSAHYNEQFF.

V gene TRBV19 combines with J gene TRBJ1-2; the D is unclear. CDR1 LNHDA and CDR2 SQIVND come from the germline V gene (reference sequence). The CDR3 spans 12 residues. V lost 4 bases and J lost 6, with 9 bases in between. CDR3 residues: CASSREGDGYTF. The DNA for the CDR3 is TGTGCCAGTAGTAGAGAAGGAGATGGCTACACCTTC.

The chain couples TRBV28 to TRBJ1-3; D remains ambiguous. V was clipped by 5 bases and J by 1 base, with 9 bases between them. The CDR3 has 14 amino acids. Germline V gives CDR1 MDHEN, CDR2 SYDVKM. The CDR3: CASSQTFSGNTIYF. CDR3 DNA sequence: TGTGCCAGCAGTCAGACATTTTCTGGAAACACCATATATTTT.

The chain couples TRBV5-1 to TRBJ2-1; 15 bases agree with TRBD2. CDR3 length: 17 amino acids. V shed 4 bases, J shed 1 base, and the junction held 3 bases outside the gene matches. Germline V CDR1 and CDR2: SGHRS, YFSETQ. The chain's CDR3 is CASSPGTSGGSYNEQFF. DNA of the CDR3: TGCGCCAGCAGCCCGGGGACTAGCGGGGGGTCCTACAATGAGCAGTTCTTC.

The CDR3 DNA follows: TGTGCCAGCACCATGGACAGGGGGAGTGAAAAACTGTTTTTT. This codes for CASTMDRGSEKLFF. The chain combines TRBV27 with TRBJ1-4, with 10 nucleotides matching TRBD1. CDR1 and CDR2 from the germline V gene are MNHEY and SMNVEV (reference sequence). The CDR3 spans 14 residues. The V and J ends lost 7 bases and 7 bases, in that order; junction bases with no gene match: 6.

The V call is TRBV7-9, the J call TRBJ1-3; D unresolved. Germline CDR1 reads SEHNR; CDR2 reads FQNEAQ (reference sequence). The length of the CDR3 is 12 residues. The ends were cut back, 5 bases at V and 4 bases at J, with 6 bases in the middle. CDR3 DNA: TGTGCCAGCAGCATACAGGGAAACACCATATATTTT. The encoded protein is CASSIQGNTIYF.

J is TRBJ1-2 and V is TRBV7-3, with D tentatively TRBD1 (5 bases). Looked up from germline, CDR1 is SGHTA and CDR2 is FQGTGA. Trimming took 6 bases from V and 6 from J, leaving 20 bases between them. The CDR3 is made up of 15 amino acids. The DNA of the CDR3 is TGTGCCAGCAGTCTAGGCAGGGAAAGATCGGATGGCTACACCTTC. It codes for CASSLGRERSDGYTF.

This clone was seen only once. The V call is TRBV11-3, the J call TRBJ2-3; 8 bases map to TRBD2. Germline CDR1 and CDR2: SGHNT and YENEEA. The CDR3 is made up of 16 amino acids. V was pared by 5 bases and J by 5 bases, with 12 bases of the junction left unmatched. The CDR3 here is CASSPPGRGALDTQYF. In DNA, the CDR3 is TGTGCCAGCAGCCCCCCGGGGCGGGGGGCCCTAGATACGCAGTATTTT.

The chain joins TRBV11-2 to TRBJ1-1, with 9 bases aligning to TRBD1. Germline values: CDR1 SGHAT, CDR2 FQNNGV. The CDR3 length is 17 residues. Trimming took 5 bases from V and 1 from J; bases not matched to a gene: 11. The CDR3 coding sequence is TGTGCCAGCAGCCCATACTTTGGGACAGGGCCGAACACTGAAGCTTTCTTT. Amino acids: CASSPYFGTGPNTEAFF.

This chain uses TRBV18 with TRBJ1-1; 8 bases line up with TRBD1. Germline V CDR1 and CDR2: KGHSH, LQKENI. The junction had 8 bases not matched to a gene; V was cut back by 6 bases and J by 5 bases. The CDR3 length is 14 residues. CDR3 amino acids: CASSQGARGTEAFF. The CDR3 nucleotides read TGTGCCAGCTCCCAGGGGGCGCGAGGAACTGAAGCTTTCTTT.